The 15 T cell receptor beta chains in this list originate from one sample, sequenced in a study of CXCR3-negative and CXCR3-positive naive CD8 T cells. Study results and limitations: The TRB CDR3s that CXCR3-positive naive cells carried were more hydrophobic than those of CXCR3-negative naive cells.

All TRB cDNA libraries came from 5' RACE performed with UMI labels. From its re-call of the 5' RACE reads, TCRdb lists each CDR3 protein once, without DNA. This repertoire includes just under 65,000 distinct CDR3 sequences. Their antigens remain unidentified. Sequences were obtained from naive CXCR3+ CD8+ T cells from blood. Subset defined: CD45RO-CCR7+CD27+CD95- naive CD8+ T cells expressing CXCR3 (TNR3+). The origin of the receptors is a human donor in good health. Some clones in this sample may be carry-over from other donors' samples.

The chain uses TRBV2 and TRBJ2-1; TCRdb's D call of TRBD1 is untestable without DNA. CDR1 is SNHLY, CDR2 FYNNEI, per germline. This CDR3 is built from 14 residues. The CDR3 protein is CASSGDRTYNEQFF.

The genes are TRBV5-1 and TRBJ1-1. This CDR3 is built from 17 residues. The V gene's germline CDR1 is SGHRS and CDR2 YFSETQ. CDR3 amino acids: CASSLDRELFWNTEAFF.

This sequence joins TRBV7-3 and TRBJ2-5; TCRdb's D call of TRBD1 is untestable without DNA. This CDR3 has 15 residues. Germline-derived CDR1 and CDR2 are SGHTA and FQGTGA. CDR3 amino acids: CASSLGDTYQETQYF.

The chain links TRBV12-3 or TRBV12-4 to TRBJ2-1. This CDR3 is 12 amino acids long. This CDR3 is CASSTTPGEQFF.

The chain uses TRBV28 and TRBJ2-7; TCRdb selects TRBD2, and the lack of DNA leaves this call unchecked. CDR1 and CDR2 (germline): MDHEN, SYDVKM. This CDR3 is 14 amino acids long. The CDR3 loop is CASSLVPAGGEQYF.

This chain connects TRBV10-3 to TRBJ2-1. CDR3 size: 11 residues. Germline assignment: CDR1 ENHRY and CDR2 SYGVKD. CDR3: CAIRFNSEQFF.

The chain links TRBV29-1 to TRBJ2-7; TCRdb's D call, TRBD1, is unchecked because there is no DNA. The germline CDR1 and CDR2 sequences are SQVTM and ANQGSEA. CDR3 length equals 15 residues. CDR3 residues: CSVLGQEDPTYEQYF.

The chain employs TRBV29-1 and TRBJ2-1; TCRdb returns TRBD2, unconfirmable since there is no DNA. The germline CDR1 and CDR2 sequences are SQVTM and ANQGSEA. CDR3 size: 14 residues. The CDR3 sequence: CSVERQGEYNEQFF.

The chain recombines TRBV28 with TRBJ1-2. This CDR3 is built from 15 residues. Germline CDR1 and CDR2: MDHEN and SYDVKM. The CDR3 is CASSYAWTANYGYTF.

The V and J genes are TRBV7-3 and TRBJ2-1; TCRdb reports TRBD2, a call that lacks DNA to check it against. Germline loops: CDR1 SGHTA, CDR2 FQGTGA. This CDR3 is built from 16 residues. CDR3 loop: CASSSRTDILDNEQFF. Looking up the rest from reference TRBV7-3 and TRBJ2-1 gives the full variable domain: GAGVSQTPSNKVTEKGKYVELRCDPISGHTALYWYRQSLGQGPEFLIYFQGTGAADDSGLPNDRFFAVRPEGSVSTLKIQRTERGDSAVYLCASSSRTDILDNEQFFGPGTRLTVL.

The V gene is TRBV2, the J gene TRBJ1-1; the D gene TCRdb calls, TRBD1, cannot be checked with no DNA. The CDR3 extends over 13 amino acids. Germline loops: CDR1 SNHLY, CDR2 FYNNEI. The CDR3 sequence: CASRQTTGTEAFF.

The chain has TRBV7-2 and TRBJ2-2; the TRBD1 assignment by TCRdb is unverifiable without DNA. Germline V gene sequence: CDR1 SGHTA, CDR2 FQGNSA. This CDR3 has 15 amino acids. CDR3 protein: CASSQRDKSTGELFF.

The gene calls are TRBV4-3 and TRBJ2-5. Per the germline V gene, CDR1 is LGHNA and CDR2 is YSLEER. This CDR3 has 13 residues. This CDR3 is CASSPRRGETQYF.

The chain combines TRBV6-5 with TRBJ2-6. This CDR3 is 17 amino acids long. Germline V gene lookup returns CDR1 MNHEY and CDR2 SVGAGI. The CDR3 here is CASSDTPGGSGANVLTF.

The rearrangement uses TRBV5-6 and TRBJ2-7. The CDR3 contains 13 residues. Germline CDR1 and CDR2: SGHDT and YYEEEE. CDR3 residues: CASSLVRSYEQYF.